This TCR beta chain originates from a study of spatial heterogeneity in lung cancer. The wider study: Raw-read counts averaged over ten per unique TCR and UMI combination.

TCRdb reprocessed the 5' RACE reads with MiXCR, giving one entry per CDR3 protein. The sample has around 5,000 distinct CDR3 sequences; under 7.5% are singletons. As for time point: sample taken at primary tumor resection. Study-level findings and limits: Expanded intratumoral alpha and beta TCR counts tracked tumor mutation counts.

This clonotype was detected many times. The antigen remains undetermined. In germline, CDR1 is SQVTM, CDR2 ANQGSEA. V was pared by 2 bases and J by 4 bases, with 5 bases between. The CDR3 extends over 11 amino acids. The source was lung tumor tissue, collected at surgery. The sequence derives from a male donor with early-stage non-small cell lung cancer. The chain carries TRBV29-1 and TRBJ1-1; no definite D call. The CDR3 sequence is CSVEIGTEAFF. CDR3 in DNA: TGCAGCGTTGAAATTGGCACTGAAGCTTTCTTT.